The subject of this entry is one TCR beta chain. Its antigen is unknown. This specimen comes from a study of cytomegalovirus exposure and HLA in healthy donors. Using immunoSEQ multiplex PCR, the repertoire was profiled, and TCRdb retains in-frame clones only, with some absent. The table has more than 150,000 clones, 84% seen once. Study-wide results and limits: For cytomegalovirus status, the classifier reportedly gave diagnoses with high specificity and sensitivity. Researchers catalogued about 160 TCR beta chains as cytomegalovirus-associated. For most TCR sequences rarity was the rule, although some public TCRs occurred in many donors.

Sequencing was carried out using PBMCs. This TCR was sampled from a man between 18 and 29 years old in good health and CMV-seropositive.

CDR3 amino acids: CASSGSGSFHEQFF. The DNA for the CDR3 is TGTGCCAGCAGTGGTAGCGGGAGTTTCCATGAGCAGTTCTTC. The V call is TRBV6-4, the J call TRBJ2-1; 9 nucleotides line up with TRBD2. The CDR3 extends over 14 amino acids. V lost 4 bases and J lost 8; bases outside the gene matches: 6. The V gene's germline CDR1 is MRHNA and CDR2 SNTAGT.